Listed below are T cell receptor beta chains from one sample, sequenced in a study of T cells in Graves' hyperthyroidism and ophthalmopathy. TCRdb independently ran MiXCR on the multiplex PCR reads; one entry per CDR3 protein. This repertoire shows approximately 700,000 distinct CDR3 sequences, approximately 42% found once; its top ten account for approximately 7.2%. The sample consisted of peripheral blood or thyroid tissue (not recorded which). These TCRs come from an adult man with Graves' disease, either hyperthyroidism or ophthalmopathy (not recorded which). Both conserved end residues are part of each CDR3. D genes are given only for firm matches. Expanded clones are given a class, and other clones once, few, many or no size at all.

clone size	V gene	J gene	D gene	CDR3 protein	CDR3 DNA
-	TRBV7-9	TRBJ2-7	-	CASSNYRNSYEQYF	TGTGCCAGCAGTAATTACAGGAACTCCTACGAGCAGTACTTC
-	TRBV29-1	TRBJ1-2	-	CSVSYGPTYPRRGYTF	TGCAGCGTTTCCTATGGGCCTACATATCCCCGGAGAGGCTACACCTTC
few	TRBV24-1	TRBJ2-2	TRBD2	CATSDQLAGDTGELFF	TGTGCCACCAGTGATCAGCTAGCGGGAGACACCGGGGAGCTGTTTTTT
-	TRBV7-9	TRBJ1-2	-	CASSFGNNYGYTF	TGTGCCAGCAGCTTCGGAAATAACTATGGCTACACCTTC
-	TRBV11-3	TRBJ1-1	TRBD1	CASSPRTGNPETFF	TGTGCCAGCAGCCCGAGGACAGGGAACCCTGAAACTTTCTTT
-	TRBV29-1	TRBJ1-3	TRBD1	CSVIGTGDGYTIYF	TGCAGCGTGATTGGGACAGGGGATGGCTACACCATATATTTT
-	TRBV2	TRBJ1-1	TRBD1	CASSLRRGRGNTEAFF	TGTGCCAGCAGTTTAAGGAGGGGGCGCGGGAACACTGAAGCTTTCTTT
few	TRBV7-3	TRBJ2-5	TRBD1	CASSLTGQGARETQYF	TGTGCCAGCAGCTTAACGGGACAGGGGGCTCGGGAGACCCAGTACTTC
-	TRBV20-1	TRBJ2-7	-	CSAAFYGLSYEQYF	TGCAGCGCGGCATTTTACGGGCTCTCCTACGAGCAGTACTTC
many	TRBV2	TRBJ1-1	-	CASRKDGLNTEAFF	TGTGCCAGCAGGAAGGACGGACTGAACACTGAAGCTTTCTTT
many	TRBV2	TRBJ1-4	-	CASSEAHSINEKLFF	TGTGCCAGCAGTGAAGCCCACAGCATAAATGAAAAACTGTTTTTT
many	TRBV9	TRBJ1-2	TRBD1	CASSANRGRGYTF	TGTGCCAGCAGCGCGAACAGGGGGCGAGGCTACACCTTC
many	TRBV5-1	TRBJ1-4	-	CASSLESGKEKLFF	TGCGCCAGCAGCTTGGAGTCAGGGAAAGAAAAACTGTTTTTT
few	TRBV7-9	TRBJ1-1	-	CASSEIIENTEAFF	TGTGCCAGCAGCGAGATCATTGAGAACACTGAAGCTTTCTTT
-	TRBV12-3/TRBV12-4	TRBJ1-2	-	CASSKPPTDYGYTF	TGTGCCAGCAGCAAACCCCCGACAGATTATGGCTACACCTTC
many	TRBV29-1	TRBJ2-6	-	CSVAVTGANVLTF	TGCAGCGTTGCAGTGACCGGGGCCAACGTCCTGACTTTC
-	TRBV7-9	TRBJ1-6	-	CASSLKGRVQPLHF	TGTGCCAGCAGCTTGAAGGGGAGAGTACAGCCCCTCCACTTT
-	TRBV7-9	TRBJ1-4	-	CASTQDGNEKLFF	TGTGCCAGCACCCAGGACGGGAATGAAAAACTGTTTTTT
-	TRBV25-1	TRBJ2-5	TRBD2	CSSSEKRAGEETQYF	TGTTCCAGCAGTGAAAAGAGGGCGGGGGAAGAGACCCAGTACTTC
many	TRBV6-6	TRBJ1-1	TRBD1	CASSLGQATNTEAFF	TGTGCCAGCAGTTTAGGACAGGCAACGAACACTGAAGCTTTCTTT
few	TRBV10-3	TRBJ2-7	TRBD1	CASGQGWEQYF	TGTGCCAGCGGACAGGGCTGGGAGCAGTACTTC
-	TRBV5-1	TRBJ2-2	-	CASSFRPGGTGELFF	TGCGCCAGCAGCTTTAGGCCTGGTGGAACCGGGGAGCTGTTTTTT
-	TRBV5-4	TRBJ2-5	-	CASSLESRGSQYF	TGTGCCAGCAGCTTGGAGTCCAGGGGATCCCAGTACTTC
-	TRBV29-1	TRBJ1-1	TRBD1	CSLGWTGGLNTEAFF	TGCAGCTTAGGATGGACAGGGGGCCTGAACACTGAAGCTTTCTTT
-	TRBV29-1	TRBJ1-1	-	CSVSGPGSVTEAFF	TGCAGCGTTTCGGGGCCCGGGAGCGTTACTGAAGCTTTCTTT
few	TRBV9	TRBJ2-7	TRBD1	CASSVSGQIYEQYF	TGTGCCAGCAGCGTCTCGGGACAGATCTACGAGCAGTACTTC
-	TRBV9	TRBJ1-3	TRBD1	CASSADRESENTIYF	TGTGCCAGCAGCGCGGACAGGGAATCGGAAAACACCATATATTTT
-	TRBV29-1	TRBJ2-7	TRBD2	CSAEGASGRTYEQYF	TGCAGCGCAGAGGGGGCTAGCGGGAGAACCTACGAGCAGTACTTC
many	TRBV29-1	TRBJ1-2	-	CSADAGTLSNYGYTF	TGCAGCGCTGATGCGGGGACACTCTCTAACTATGGCTACACCTTC
few	TRBV20-1	TRBJ1-4	-	CSASIGTPATNEKLFF	TGCAGTGCTAGCATTGGGACACCCGCAACTAATGAAAAACTGTTTTTT
few	TRBV7-2	TRBJ1-6	TRBD1	CASRSTGGESPLHF	TGTGCCAGCAGATCGACAGGGGGGGAATCACCCCTCCACTTT
many	TRBV2	TRBJ1-5	-	CASSDRTAYSNQPQHF	TGTGCCAGCAGTGACCGGACAGCCTATAGCAATCAGCCCCAGCATTTT
many	TRBV2	TRBJ1-3	-	CASSVDTGNTIYF	TGTGCCAGCAGTGTTGACACTGGAAACACCATATATTTT
-	TRBV29-1	TRBJ2-5	-	CSVGGGFAKTQYF	TGCAGCGTCGGAGGCGGGTTCGCGAAGACCCAGTACTTC
-	TRBV2	TRBJ2-5	TRBD2	CASSPGGSVTQYF	TGTGCCAGCAGTCCGGGAGGTTCCGTGACCCAGTACTTC
once	TRBV5-4	TRBJ2-5	-	CASSLGGLDAVETQYF	TGTGCCAGCAGCCTCGGGGGCCTCGATGCTGTTGAGACCCAGTACTTC
few	TRBV29-1	TRBJ1-6	TRBD1	CSVGDSPGATLHF	TGCAGCGTTGGGGACAGCCCCGGGGCCACCCTCCACTTT
once	TRBV10-2	TRBJ2-7	-	CASSVSGMSYEQYF	TGCGCCAGCAGTGTTTCAGGAATGTCATACGAGCAGTACTTC
-	TRBV2	TRBJ1-3	-	CASRPYSGNTIYF	TGTGCCAGCAGACCGTACAGTGGAAACACCATATATTTT
few	TRBV7-9	TRBJ2-7	TRBD1	CASRLDREPSYEQYF	TGTGCCAGCAGACTGGACAGGGAGCCCTCCTACGAGCAGTACTTC
few	TRBV9	TRBJ1-1	-	CASSVEASYTEAFF	TGTGCCAGCAGCGTAGAGGCATCCTACACTGAAGCTTTCTTT
-	TRBV20-1	TRBJ1-4	TRBD1	CSARAARGLTNEKLFF	TGCAGTGCTAGAGCGGCCAGGGGGCTGACTAATGAAAAACTGTTTTTT
-	TRBV2	TRBJ1-1	TRBD1	CASLAAGQDSAFF	TGTGCCAGCTTGGCCGCGGGACAGGACAGCGCTTTCTTT
many	TRBV7-9	TRBJ2-5	TRBD1	CASSSSGQGAETQYF	TGTGCCAGCAGCTCGTCGGGACAGGGAGCCGAGACCCAGTACTTC
-	TRBV20-1	TRBJ1-2	-	CSASPIGQYGYTF	TGCAGTGCTAGTCCCATCGGCCAGTATGGCTACACCTTC
-	TRBV29-1	TRBJ1-2	-	CSVVRTRGLGYTF	TGCAGCGTTGTCCGGACAAGAGGACTTGGCTACACCTTC
-	TRBV2	TRBJ2-7	-	CASSTTKGVSSYEQYF	TGTGCCAGCAGTACAACCAAGGGGGTGAGCTCCTACGAGCAGTACTTC
-	TRBV6-6	TRBJ2-7	TRBD1	CASRDTGTGGEQYF	TGTGCCAGCAGGGATACCGGGACAGGGGGAGAGCAGTACTTC
many	TRBV7-9	TRBJ1-4	-	CASSLAVMNEKLFF	TGTGCCAGCAGCTTGGCAGTAATGAATGAAAAACTGTTTTTT
-	TRBV25-1	TRBJ1-1	-	CASSYLGGYTEAFF	TGTGCCAGCAGTTACCTTGGGGGGTACACTGAAGCTTTCTTT
many	TRBV7-3	TRBJ2-2	-	CASSLWGGGELFF	TGTGCCAGCAGCTTATGGGGCGGCGGGGAGCTGTTTTTT
-	TRBV5-1	TRBJ1-2	TRBD1	CASSPGPGQGDYGYTF	TGCGCCAGCAGCCCCGGTCCCGGACAGGGTGACTATGGCTACACCTTC
-	TRBV5-1	TRBJ2-7	-	CASSYSTGFSYEQYF	TGCGCCAGCAGTTACTCCACGGGGTTCTCCTACGAGCAGTACTTC
-	TRBV20-1	TRBJ2-7	-	CSARGKPGQSYEQYF	TGCAGTGCTAGAGGTAAACCGGGACAATCCTACGAGCAGTACTTC
many	TRBV10-3	TRBJ1-2	TRBD1	CAISDRGRVRGGYTF	TGTGCCATCAGTGACAGGGGGCGAGTTCGAGGTGGCTACACCTTC
many	TRBV20-1	TRBJ1-1	-	CSASRQANTEAFF	TGCAGTGCTAGTCGACAGGCGAACACTGAAGCTTTCTTT
-	TRBV25-1	TRBJ2-2	-	CASSEMDSTGELFF	TGTGCCAGCAGTGAAATGGACTCCACCGGGGAGCTGTTTTTT
-	TRBV19	TRBJ1-4	-	CATGAWGRANEKLFF	TGTGCCACCGGGGCCTGGGGGAGGGCTAATGAAAAACTGTTTTTT